This section outlines one T cell receptor (beta chain) sequence together with its context. Its target is not known. CDR1 SEHNR and CDR2 FQNEAQ come from the germline V gene (reference sequence). V was trimmed by 5 bases and J by 7 bases, leaving 18 bases between them. The CDR3 has 15 amino acids. A single record per CDR3 protein comes from TCRdb applying MiXCR to the 5' RACE reads. The data contain roughly 600,000 distinct CDR3 sequences, 18% of them singletons. These data originate in a study of T-cell memory formation after mild COVID-19. Study-wide context: Among the donors, TCR clusters were largely specific to each donor. The study's findings and limits: There was a balanced CD4/CD8 profile in clones contracting day 15 to 85, and later expanders leaned CD4+.

The chain combines TRBV7-9 with TRBJ2-1, with a tentative D call TRBD1 (6 bases). The clonotype was recovered from an adult woman who had mild COVID-19 (a few samples of this study predate the infection). Cell type and time point are not known. Sequenced input: PBMCs or a T cell subset sorted from them (not recorded which). CDR3 region: CASSPYRQGWNEQFF. CDR3 nucleotide sequence: TGTGCCAGCAGCCCTTACCGTCAGGGGTGGAATGAGCAGTTCTTC.